This TCR beta chain comes out of a study of cytomegalovirus exposure and HLA in healthy donors. V was shortened by 1 base and J by 4 bases, with 15 bases between the two germline ends. The germline gives CDR1 SGHNT, CDR2 YYREEE (reference sequence). The CDR3 has 17 residues. The study ran its PCR with 60 Vbeta and 13 Jbeta primers. This table comes from immunoSEQ multiplex PCR, and its TCRdb copy is limited to in-frame clones, with some not included. The sample holds some 120,000 clones; 60% to 85% are singletons and the top ten take over 1.5%. This rearrangement joins TRBV5-4 to TRBJ1-6, with D uncertain. This sequence originates from a woman aged 18-29 years in good health and CMV-seronegative. The sample taken for sequencing was PBMCs. CDR3 nucleotides: TGTGCCAGCAGCTTGCTCGGCGGAACACGATATAATTCACCCCTCCACTTT. Its translation: CASSLLGGTRYNSPLHF.